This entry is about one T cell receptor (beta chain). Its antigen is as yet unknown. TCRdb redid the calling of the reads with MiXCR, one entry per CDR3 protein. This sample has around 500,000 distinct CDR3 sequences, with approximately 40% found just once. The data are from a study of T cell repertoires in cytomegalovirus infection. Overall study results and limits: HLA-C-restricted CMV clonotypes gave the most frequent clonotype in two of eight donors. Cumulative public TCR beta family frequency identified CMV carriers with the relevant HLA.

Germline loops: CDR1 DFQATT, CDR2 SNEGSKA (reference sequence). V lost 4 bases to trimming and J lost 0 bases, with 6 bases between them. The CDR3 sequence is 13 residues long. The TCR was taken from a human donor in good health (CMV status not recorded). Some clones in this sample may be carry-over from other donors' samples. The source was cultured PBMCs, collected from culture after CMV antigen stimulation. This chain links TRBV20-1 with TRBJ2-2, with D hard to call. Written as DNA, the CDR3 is TGCAGTGCTATGGCTTCGAACACCGGGGAGCTGTTTTTT. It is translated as CSAMASNTGELFF.